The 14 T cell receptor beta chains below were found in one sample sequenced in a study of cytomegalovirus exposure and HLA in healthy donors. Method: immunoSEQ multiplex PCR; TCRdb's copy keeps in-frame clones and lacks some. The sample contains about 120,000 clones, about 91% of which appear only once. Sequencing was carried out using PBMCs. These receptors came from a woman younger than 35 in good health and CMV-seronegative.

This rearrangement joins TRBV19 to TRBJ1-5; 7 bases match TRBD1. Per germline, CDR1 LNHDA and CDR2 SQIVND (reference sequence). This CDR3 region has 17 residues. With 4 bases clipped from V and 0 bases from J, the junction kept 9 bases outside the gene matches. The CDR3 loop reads CASSTRGQAYSNQPQHF. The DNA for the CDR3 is TGTGCCAGTAGTACAAGAGGACAGGCCTATAGCAATCAGCCCCAGCATTTT.

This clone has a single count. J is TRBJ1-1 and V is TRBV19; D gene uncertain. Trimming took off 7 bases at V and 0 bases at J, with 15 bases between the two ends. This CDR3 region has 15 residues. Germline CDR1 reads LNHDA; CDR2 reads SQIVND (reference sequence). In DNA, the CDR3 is TGTGCCAGTATTGCGCCAGGCAGGATGAACACTGAAGCTTTCTTT. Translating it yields CASIAPGRMNTEAFF.

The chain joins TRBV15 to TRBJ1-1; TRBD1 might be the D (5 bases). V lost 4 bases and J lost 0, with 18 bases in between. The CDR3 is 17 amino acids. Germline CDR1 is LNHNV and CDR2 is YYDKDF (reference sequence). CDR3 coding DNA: TGTGCCACCAGCACCCCTGGGGCGGTCAGCATGAACACTGAAGCTTTCTTT. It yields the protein CATSTPGAVSMNTEAFF.

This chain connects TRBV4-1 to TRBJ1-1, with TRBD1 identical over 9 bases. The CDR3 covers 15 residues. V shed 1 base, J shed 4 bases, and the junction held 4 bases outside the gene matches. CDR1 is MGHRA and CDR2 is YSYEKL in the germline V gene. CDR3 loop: CASSQVQTGGTEAFF. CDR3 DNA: TGCGCCAGCAGCCAAGTACAGACAGGGGGCACTGAAGCTTTCTTT.

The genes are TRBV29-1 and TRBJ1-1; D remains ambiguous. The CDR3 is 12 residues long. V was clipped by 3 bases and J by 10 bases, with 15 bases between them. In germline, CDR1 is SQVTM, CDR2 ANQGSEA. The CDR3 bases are TGCAGCGTTGATTGGCCCGCGGAGGGAGCTTTCTTT. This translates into CSVDWPAEGAFF.

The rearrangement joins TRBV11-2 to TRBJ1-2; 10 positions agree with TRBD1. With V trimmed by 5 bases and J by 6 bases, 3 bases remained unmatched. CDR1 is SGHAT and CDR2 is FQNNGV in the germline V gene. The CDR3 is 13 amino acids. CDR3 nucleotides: TGTGCCAGCAGCCAAGGGACAGGGGATGGCTACACCTTC. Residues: CASSQGTGDGYTF. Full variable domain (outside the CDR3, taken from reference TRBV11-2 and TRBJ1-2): EAGVAQSPRYKIIEKRQSVAFWCNPISGHATLYWYQQILGQGPKLLIQFQNNGVVDDSQLPKDRFSAERLKGVDSTLKIQPAKLEDSAVYLCASSQGTGDGYTFGSGTRLTVV.

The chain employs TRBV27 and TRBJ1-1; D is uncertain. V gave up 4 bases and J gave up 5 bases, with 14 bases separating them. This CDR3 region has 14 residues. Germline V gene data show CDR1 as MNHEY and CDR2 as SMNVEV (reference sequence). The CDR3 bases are TGTGCCAGCAGTTGGTCGGGAGCGGGGACTGAAGCTTTCTTT. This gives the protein CASSWSGAGTEAFF.

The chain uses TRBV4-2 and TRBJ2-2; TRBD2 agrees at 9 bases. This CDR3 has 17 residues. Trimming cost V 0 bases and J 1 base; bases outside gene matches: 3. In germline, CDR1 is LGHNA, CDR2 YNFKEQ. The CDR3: CASSQERAGGNTGELFF. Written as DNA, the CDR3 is TGTGCCAGCAGCCAAGAACGAGCGGGGGGGAACACCGGGGAGCTGTTTTTT.

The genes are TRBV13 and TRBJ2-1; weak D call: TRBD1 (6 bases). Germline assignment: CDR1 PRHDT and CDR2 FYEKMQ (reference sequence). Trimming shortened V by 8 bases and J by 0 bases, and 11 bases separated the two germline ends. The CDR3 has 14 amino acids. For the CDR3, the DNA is TGTGCCAGCGTTGCAGGGGACTCCTACAATGAGCAGTTCTTC. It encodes CASVAGDSYNEQFF.

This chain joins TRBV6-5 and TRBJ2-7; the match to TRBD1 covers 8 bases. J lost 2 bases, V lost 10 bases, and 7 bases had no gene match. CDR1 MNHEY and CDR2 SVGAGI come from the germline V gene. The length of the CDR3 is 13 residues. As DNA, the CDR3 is TGTGCCACCCATGGACAGGGTCCCTACGAGCAGTACTTC. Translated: CATHGQGPYEQYF.

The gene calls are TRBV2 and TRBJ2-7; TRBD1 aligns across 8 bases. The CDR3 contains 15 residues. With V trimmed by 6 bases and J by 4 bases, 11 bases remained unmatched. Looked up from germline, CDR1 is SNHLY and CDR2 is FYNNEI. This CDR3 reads CASSEPGQVPYEQYF. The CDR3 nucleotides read TGTGCCAGCAGCGAACCGGGACAGGTCCCATACGAGCAGTACTTC.

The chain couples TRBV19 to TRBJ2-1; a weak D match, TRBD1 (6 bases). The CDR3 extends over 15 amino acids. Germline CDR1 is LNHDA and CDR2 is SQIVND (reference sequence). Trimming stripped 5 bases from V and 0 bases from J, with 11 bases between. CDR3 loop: CASSLTGRSYNEQFF. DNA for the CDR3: TGTGCCAGTAGTCTGACAGGACGCTCCTACAATGAGCAGTTCTTC.

CDR3 DNA sequence: TGTGCCAGCCATCCCGGGGAGGCTACTTATGGCTACACCTTC. Translated, it gives CASHPGEATYGYTF. This chain joins TRBV6-1 and TRBJ1-2; D is ambiguous. This CDR3 contains 14 residues. Germline V CDR1 and CDR2: MNHNS, SASEGT. V gave up 8 bases and J gave up 5 bases, with 18 bases separating them.

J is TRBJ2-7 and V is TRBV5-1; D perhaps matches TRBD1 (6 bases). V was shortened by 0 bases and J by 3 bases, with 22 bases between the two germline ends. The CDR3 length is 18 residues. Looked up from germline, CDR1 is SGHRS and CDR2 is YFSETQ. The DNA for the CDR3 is TGCGCCAGCAGCTTGGACCCCAGGGGAGTTTACACCTTCTACGAGCAGTACTTC. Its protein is CASSLDPRGVYTFYEQYF.